The 30 T cell receptor beta chains listed next were all sequenced from one sample in a study of cytomegalovirus exposure and HLA in healthy donors. Profiling relied on immunoSEQ multiplex PCR, and the TCRdb table lists in-frame clones only, not all of them. The sample yields under 250,000 clones, around 87% seen once. Source material: PBMCs. These receptors originate from a woman aged 18 to 35 in good health and CMV-seropositive.

The rearrangement links TRBV6-6 to TRBJ2-5, with 13 bases fitting TRBD2. Germline V gene lookup returns CDR1 MNHNY and CDR2 SVGAGI (reference sequence). J lost 4 bases, V lost 4 bases, and 6 bases had no gene match. The CDR3 has 16 amino acids. CDR3 sequence reads: CASSSPGLAGVETQYF. The CDR3 nucleotides read TGTGCCAGCAGTTCCCCCGGACTAGCGGGAGTAGAGACCCAGTACTTC.

This clone was seen only once. The chain combines TRBV28 with TRBJ1-4, with D unclear. Germline CDR1 MDHEN, CDR2 SYDVKM. CDR3 size: 15 residues. Trimming removed 6 bases from V and 5 bases from J, with 16 bases in between. CDR3 residues: CASRLGGGGNEKLFF. CDR3 bases: TGTGCCAGCAGGTTAGGAGGAGGTGGGAATGAAAAACTGTTTTTT.

The chain links TRBV21-1 to TRBJ2-1; the table's D call, TRBD1, was not checked against the DNA. TRBV21-1 is reported as a pseudogene. The CDR3 totals 16 residues. The CDR3 DNA follows: TGTGCCAGCAGCCCTAGACAGGGACCCTCCTACAATGAGCAGTTCTTC. Its protein is CASSPRQGPSYNEQFF.

The V gene is TRBV27, the J gene TRBJ1-4; 7 bases are shared with TRBD1. The CDR3 runs 17 residues. Germline V lookup: CDR1 MNHEY, CDR2 SMNVEV (reference sequence). After removal of 6 bases from V and 2 bases from J, the junction contained 12 bases not matched to a gene. Written as DNA, the CDR3 is TGTGCCAGCAGCCCACGGTTACAGGGGAAGACTAATGAAAAACTGTTTTTT. Its translation is CASSPRLQGKTNEKLFF.

This chain links TRBV5-6 with TRBJ1-1; 10 nucleotides line up with TRBD1. The CDR3 has 15 amino acids. Germline CDR1 reads SGHDT; CDR2 reads YYEEEE. J was trimmed by 3 bases and V by 4 bases; bases with no gene match: 6. CDR3 nucleotides: TGTGCCAGCAGCGTTCCGGGACAGGGGTACACTGAAGCTTTCTTT. The encoded protein is CASSVPGQGYTEAFF.

This chain joins TRBV5-1 and TRBJ1-1; D is undetermined. V was clipped by 4 bases and J by 8 bases, with 9 bases between them. In germline, CDR1 is SGHRS, CDR2 YFSETQ. This CDR3 region has 11 residues. CDR3 protein: CASSESTEAFF. The CDR3 region has the DNA TGCGCCAGCAGCGAATCTACCGAAGCTTTCTTT.

The chain joins TRBV27 to TRBJ2-1; D might be TRBD1 (5 bases). Germline V CDR1 and CDR2: MNHEY, SMNVEV (reference sequence). The CDR3 spans 15 residues. The germline V and J ends were trimmed by 2 bases and 0 bases, with 8 bases remaining between them. The CDR3 region is CASSLVQGSYNEQFF. The DNA of the CDR3 is TGTGCCAGCAGTTTAGTCCAGGGCTCCTACAATGAGCAGTTCTTC.

V gene TRBV2 combines with J gene TRBJ2-1; 9 bases line up with TRBD1. The CDR3 runs 15 residues. The germline V gene encodes CDR1 SNHLY and CDR2 FYNNEI. With 5 bases clipped from V and 6 bases from J, the junction kept 8 bases outside the gene matches. The CDR3 coding sequence is TGTGCCAGCAGTCTGGGACAGGGCTTTGTCAATGAGCAGTTCTTC. It specifies CASSLGQGFVNEQFF.

This clone was counted only a few times. The CDR3 nucleotides read TGTGCCAGCAGTCGTCAGGAAAACTATGGCTACACCTTC. Residues: CASSRQENYGYTF. The rearrangement links TRBV6-1 to TRBJ1-2; D call uncertain. Looked up from germline, CDR1 is MNHNS and CDR2 is SASEGT. V lost 5 bases, J lost 2 bases, and 9 bases lay in between. The CDR3 contains 13 residues.

The genes are TRBV6-1 and TRBJ2-1, with 10 bases lining up with TRBD1. The germline CDR1 and CDR2 sequences are MNHNS and SASEGT. The CDR3 contains 17 residues. Germline trimming cut 4 bases from V and 4 bases from J; bases unmatched to any gene: 10. CDR3 region: CASSGMGGTGVYNEQFF. The CDR3 nucleotides are TGTGCCAGCAGTGGAATGGGAGGGACAGGGGTGTACAATGAGCAGTTCTTC.

The chain joins TRBV27 to TRBJ2-7; 9 bases agree with TRBD2. Trimming took 5 bases from V and 3 from J; bases not matched to a gene: 8. Germline V gene lookup returns CDR1 MNHEY and CDR2 SMNVEV (reference sequence). The CDR3 covers 15 residues. The DNA for the CDR3 is TGTGCCAGCAGTCCGACCGGACTAGCGAACTACGAGCAGTACTTC. It is translated as CASSPTGLANYEQYF.

The chain joins TRBV5-1 to TRBJ2-3; 8 nucleotides align to TRBD2. J lost 0 bases, V lost 3 bases, and 6 bases had no gene match. Germline V gives CDR1 SGHRS, CDR2 YFSETQ. This CDR3 is 16 amino acids long. The CDR3 DNA reads TGCGCCAGCAGCTCGGTTAGCGGGACTAGCACAGATACGCAGTATTTT. Its protein is CASSSVSGTSTDTQYF.

The rearrangement joins TRBV11-2 to TRBJ1-4; 7 positions agree with TRBD1. The trim removed 5 bases at V and 8 bases at J, leaving 2 bases unmatched. This CDR3 has 12 amino acids. The germline V gene has CDR1 SGHAT and CDR2 FQNNGV. In DNA form, the CDR3 reads TGTGCCAGCAGCCGACAGGGCGAAAAACTGTTTTTT. Translated, it gives CASSRQGEKLFF.

The rearrangement uses TRBV5-6 and TRBJ1-2; no clear D gene. This CDR3 spans 15 amino acids. V lost 2 bases to trimming and J lost 3 bases, with 14 bases between them. The germline V gene has CDR1 SGHDT and CDR2 YYEEEE. The CDR3 is CASSFVGEADYGYTF. CDR3 sequence (DNA): TGTGCCAGCAGCTTCGTCGGGGAGGCGGACTATGGCTACACCTTC. Full variable domain (outside the CDR3, taken from reference TRBV5-6 and TRBJ1-2): DAGVTQSPTHLIKTRGQQVTLRCSPKSGHDTVSWYQQALGQGPQFIFQYYEEEERQRGNFPDRFSGHQFPNYSSELNVNALLLGDSALYLCASSFVGEADYGYTFGSGTRLTVV.

The V and J genes are TRBV5-6 and TRBJ2-7; D is unclear. In germline, CDR1 is SGHDT, CDR2 YYEEEE. Trimming took off 0 bases at V and 2 bases at J, with 9 bases between the two ends. This CDR3 region has 14 residues. Here the CDR3 reads CASSLGQATYEQYF. Written as DNA, the CDR3 is TGTGCCAGCAGCTTGGGTCAGGCAACCTACGAGCAGTACTTC. Full variable domain (outside the CDR3, taken from reference TRBV5-6 and TRBJ2-7): DAGVTQSPTHLIKTRGQQVTLRCSPKSGHDTVSWYQQALGQGPQFIFQYYEEEERQRGNFPDRFSGHQFPNYSSELNVNALLLGDSALYLCASSLGQATYEQYFGPGTRLTVT.

V is TRBV9 and J is TRBJ2-2; TRBD2 matches 9 bases. The germline CDR1 and CDR2 sequences are SGDLS and YYNGEE. The V and J ends lost 2 bases and 4 bases, in that order; junction bases with no gene match: 3. The CDR3 runs to 15 residues. The CDR3 region is CASSVSGRGTGELFF. The CDR3 bases are TGTGCCAGCAGCGTTAGCGGGAGAGGCACCGGGGAGCTGTTTTTT.

The chain has TRBV10-3 and TRBJ2-3; D is perhaps TRBD2 (5 bases). V dropped 7 bases and J dropped 4 bases, with 15 bases sitting between them. The germline V gene encodes CDR1 ENHRY and CDR2 SYGVKD. This CDR3 spans 14 amino acids. The CDR3 DNA sequence: TGTGCCATCACCGAAGGAACTAGTTCAGATACGCAGTATTTT. Translated, it gives CAITEGTSSDTQYF.

This sequence joins TRBV27 and TRBJ1-2; no clear D. There are 15 residues in the CDR3. V lost 1 base and J 0 bases, leaving 9 bases between the germline ends. CDR1 is MNHEY and CDR2 is SMNVEV in the germline V gene (reference sequence). The CDR3 DNA reads as TGTGCCAGCAGTTTATGGATGGGCGCTAACTATGGCTACACCTTC. It translates to CASSLWMGANYGYTF.

V and J are TRBV20-1 and TRBJ2-7; 7 nucleotides match TRBD2. This CDR3 is 11 amino acids long. With 6 bases clipped from V and 5 bases from J, the junction kept 4 bases outside the gene matches. Germline V gene data show CDR1 as DFQATT and CDR2 as SNEGSKA (reference sequence). The CDR3, as DNA: TGCAGTGCCCGACTAGCCGACGAGCAGTACTTC. Translating gives CSARLADEQYF.

The chain carries TRBV7-9 and TRBJ1-4; D gene unclear. Trimming took 3 bases from V and 0 from J, leaving 5 bases between them. This CDR3 comprises 14 residues. The germline CDR1 and CDR2 sequences are SEHNR and FQNEAQ (reference sequence). The CDR3 DNA follows: TGTGCCAGCAGCTTGGCATCAACTAATGAAAAACTGTTTTTT. Translated: CASSLASTNEKLFF.

J is TRBJ1-4 and V is TRBV11-2; 7 bases line up with TRBD1. Losses at the gene ends were 3 bases for V and 2 bases for J; bases not matched to a gene: 0. Germline V gene data show CDR1 as SGHAT and CDR2 as FQNNGV. This CDR3 spans 14 amino acids. The CDR3 loop reads CASSLTGTNEKLFF. CDR3 sequence (DNA): TGTGCCAGCAGCTTGACAGGGACTAATGAAAAACTGTTTTTT.

The V call is TRBV11-3, the J call TRBJ2-7; the match to TRBD2 covers 7 bases. From germline, CDR1 is SGHNT and CDR2 YENEEA. The CDR3 has 15 amino acids. V shed 0 bases, J shed 5 bases, and the junction held 7 bases outside the gene matches. The CDR3 here is CASSLDDRRGDEQYF. Written as DNA, the CDR3 is TGTGCCAGCAGCTTAGACGACCGCCGGGGGGACGAGCAGTACTTC.

The CDR3: CASSARQGGNIQYF. The CDR3, as DNA: TGTGCCAGCAGCGCGCGACAGGGGGGGAACATTCAGTACTTC. This chain uses TRBV5-6 with TRBJ2-4; 9 bases match TRBD1. V was clipped by 4 bases and J by 7 bases; unmatched bases: 6. Germline CDR1 SGHDT, CDR2 YYEEEE. The CDR3 totals 14 residues.

The V gene is TRBV28, the J gene TRBJ2-2; 14 nucleotides agree with TRBD2. CDR1 is MDHEN and CDR2 is SYDVKM in the germline V gene. The ends lost 6 bases at V and 3 bases at J; junction bases unmatched: 18. There are 21 residues in the CDR3. The DNA of the CDR3 is TGTGCCAGCAGCCTTGGGACCTCCGGGACTAGCGGGAGATTAGACACCGGGGAGCTGTTTTTT. It codes for CASSLGTSGTSGRLDTGELFF.

This rearrangement joins TRBV11-3 to TRBJ2-2; 14 nucleotides agree with TRBD2. This CDR3 comprises 18 residues. Germline values: CDR1 SGHNT, CDR2 YENEEA. Germline trimming cut 0 bases from V and 6 bases from J; bases unmatched to any gene: 6. CDR3 amino acids: CASSLDRLAGGPAGELFF. The CDR3 coding sequence is TGTGCCAGCAGCTTAGACCGACTAGCGGGAGGGCCTGCCGGGGAGCTGTTTTTT. Together with reference TRBV11-3 and TRBJ2-2, the CDR3 gives the full variable domain: EAGVVQSPRYKIIEKKQPVAFWCNPISGHNTLYWYLQNLGQGPELLIRYENEEAVDDSQLPKDRFSAERLKGVDSTLKIQPAELGDSAVYLCASSLDRLAGGPAGELFFGEGSRLTVL.

V and J are TRBV27 and TRBJ1-1; D gene unclear. Germline V lookup: CDR1 MNHEY, CDR2 SMNVEV (reference sequence). The CDR3 is 13 residues long. With 6 bases removed from V and 0 bases from J, the gap between germline ends came to 8 bases. The CDR3 is CASSSGVNTEAFF. The DNA for the CDR3 is TGTGCCAGCAGCTCCGGAGTGAACACTGAAGCTTTCTTT.

The V and J genes are TRBV5-4 and TRBJ1-1; 9 nucleotides align to TRBD1. Germline loops: CDR1 SGHNT, CDR2 YYREEE (reference sequence). V was pared by 4 bases and J by 4 bases, with 11 bases of the junction left unmatched. The CDR3 has 16 residues. As DNA, the CDR3 is TGTGCCAGCAGCCCCCCTGGGGACAGGGTGGGCACTGAAGCTTTCTTT. The encoded protein is CASSPPGDRVGTEAFF.

The chain employs TRBV6-5 and TRBJ1-2, with 7 positions matching TRBD1. Germline V gene lookup returns CDR1 MNHEY and CDR2 SVGAGI. This CDR3 is built from 14 residues. J gave up 5 bases and V 2 bases, and 5 bases lay outside the gene matches. The CDR3 protein is CASSYLRGDYGYTF. The DNA of the CDR3 is TGTGCCAGCAGTTACCTCAGGGGGGATTATGGCTACACCTTC.

This chain connects TRBV7-2 to TRBJ2-7; 8 bases line up with TRBD1. The CDR3 contains 14 residues. The germline gives CDR1 SGHTA, CDR2 FQGNSA. V shed 4 bases, J shed 4 bases, and the junction held 6 bases outside the gene matches. The CDR3 DNA is TGTGCCAGCAGCTCCCGGGACAGGTCATACGAGCAGTACTTC. This gives the protein CASSSRDRSYEQYF.

The V and J genes are TRBV5-4 and TRBJ2-7; 9 bases align to TRBD1. This CDR3 region has 18 residues. With V trimmed by 2 bases and J by 0 bases, 12 bases remained unmatched. In germline, CDR1 is SGHNT, CDR2 YYREEE (reference sequence). Here the CDR3 reads CASSFDRGARSSSYEQYF. The CDR3 nucleotides are TGTGCCAGCAGCTTCGACAGGGGGGCACGATCAAGCTCCTACGAGCAGTACTTC.